The present T cell receptor (beta chain) was sequenced within a study of T cells in Graves' hyperthyroidism and ophthalmopathy. RNA transcripts provided the source from which TCR beta CDR3 regions were amplified. TCR CDR3 regions were first amplified by RT-PCR with HTBI primers. TCRdb re-called the multiplex PCR reads through MiXCR, storing one row per CDR3 protein. Of 390,000 or so distinct CDR3 sequences in the sample, about 15% are singletons; the top ten hold about 12%. Each ophthalmopathy patient scored at least 3 on the Clinical Activity Score and at least 4 on NOSPECS grade, with duration under 3 months. Orbital computed tomography and thyroid ultrasound, together with serum TRAb and thyroxine and clinical symptoms, were used for diagnoses. Germline loops: CDR1 SGHRS, CDR2 YFSETQ. Trimming cost V 4 bases and J 3 bases; bases outside gene matches: 7. The CDR3 contains 15 residues. This clonotype was detected ten times or more. No antigen is known for it.

Study outcomes and limitations: Expanded thyroid clonotypes (above 0.001) were mostly also found in blood. A model of 13 V-J features distinguished ophthalmopathy from stable hyperthyroidism.

Source material: blood. The chain employs TRBV5-1 and TRBJ2-7, with 10 bases aligning to TRBD2. The clonotype was recovered from a young man with Graves' ophthalmopathy. CDR3 in DNA: TGCGCCAGCAGCCACGGACTAGCGGTGAGCTACGAGCAGTACTTC. This sequence encodes CASSHGLAVSYEQYF.